The source of this T cell receptor (beta chain) is a study of type 1 regulatory T cells. Across the whole study: An in vitro protocol generated T-allo10, a Tr1-enriched, alloantigen-specific CD4 T cell product. Study results and caveats: Type 1 regulatory T cells had a more restricted TCR repertoire than non-type 1 regulatory T cells.

As regards this clonotype: The antigen is not known.

TCRdb reprocessed the reads via MiXCR and lists one record per CDR3 protein. Seen here are about 62,000 distinct CDR3 sequences, over 50% observed once, and the top ten hold over 1.5%. The clonotype originates from a human donor in good health. Sequenced input: cultured non-Tr1 T cells, either the whole culture or a sorted T cell fraction (not recorded which).

CDR3 loop: CSAPQREGPETQYF. The DNA of the CDR3 is TGCAGTGCCCCTCAGCGGGAGGGCCCAGAGACCCAGTACTTC. V is TRBV20-1 and J is TRBJ2-5, with 10 bases lining up with TRBD2. The J segment lost 4 bases and the V segment lost 6 bases, leaving 8 bases of the junction unmatched. The length of the CDR3 is 14 residues. In germline, CDR1 is DFQATT, CDR2 SNEGSKA (reference sequence).